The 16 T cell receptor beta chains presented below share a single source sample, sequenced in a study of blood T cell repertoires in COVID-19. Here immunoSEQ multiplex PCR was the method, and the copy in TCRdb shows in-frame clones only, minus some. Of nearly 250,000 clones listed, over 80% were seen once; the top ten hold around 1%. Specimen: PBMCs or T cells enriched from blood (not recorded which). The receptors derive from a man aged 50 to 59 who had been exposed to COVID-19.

CDR3: CASRKRGQGASPLHF. The CDR3 region has the DNA TGTGCCAGCAGAAAAAGGGGACAGGGGGCCTCACCCCTCCACTTT. The gene calls are TRBV7-9 and TRBJ1-6, with TRBD1 identical over 12 bases. The CDR3 is made up of 15 amino acids. Germline V gene sequence: CDR1 SEHNR, CDR2 FQNEAQ (reference sequence). J gave up 10 bases and V 6 bases, and 7 bases lay outside the gene matches.

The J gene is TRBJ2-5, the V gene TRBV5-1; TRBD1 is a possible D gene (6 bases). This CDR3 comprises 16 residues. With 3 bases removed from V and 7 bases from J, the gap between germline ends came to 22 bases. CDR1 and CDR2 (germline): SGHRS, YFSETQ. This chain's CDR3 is CASSWGQHREIRTQYF. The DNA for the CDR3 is TGCGCCAGCAGCTGGGGGCAACACAGGGAAATCCGGACCCAGTACTTC.

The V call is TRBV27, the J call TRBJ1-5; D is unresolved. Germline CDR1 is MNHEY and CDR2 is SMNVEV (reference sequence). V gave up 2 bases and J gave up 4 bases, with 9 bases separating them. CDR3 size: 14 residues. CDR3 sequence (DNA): TGTGCCAGCAGTTTAGCTGGGGAGAATCAGCCCCAGCATTTT. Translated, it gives CASSLAGENQPQHF.

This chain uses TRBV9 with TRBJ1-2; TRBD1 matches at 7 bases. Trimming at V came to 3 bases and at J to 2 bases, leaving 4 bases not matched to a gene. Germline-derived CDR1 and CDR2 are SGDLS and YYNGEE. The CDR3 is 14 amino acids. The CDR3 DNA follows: TGTGCCAGCAGCGCCTCAGGGGGGAACTATGGCTACACCTTC. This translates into CASSASGGNYGYTF.

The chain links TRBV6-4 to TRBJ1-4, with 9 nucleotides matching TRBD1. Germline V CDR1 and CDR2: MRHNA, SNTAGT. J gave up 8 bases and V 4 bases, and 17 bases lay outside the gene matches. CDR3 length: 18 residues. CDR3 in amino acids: CASSVSSISGTGREKLFF. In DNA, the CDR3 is TGTGCCAGCAGTGTTTCATCCATCAGCGGGACAGGGCGAGAAAAACTGTTTTTT.

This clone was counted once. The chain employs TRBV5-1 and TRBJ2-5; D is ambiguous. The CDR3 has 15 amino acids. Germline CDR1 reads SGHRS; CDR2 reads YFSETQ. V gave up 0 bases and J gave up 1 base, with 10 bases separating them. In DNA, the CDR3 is TGCGCCAGCAGCTTGGGAGCTGTGATCCAAGAGACCCAGTACTTC. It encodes CASSLGAVIQETQYF.

The CDR3: CASSQIAVGYNEQFF. CDR3 in DNA: TGTGCCAGCAGCCAAATAGCGGTAGGCTACAATGAGCAGTTCTTC. This sequence joins TRBV14 and TRBJ2-1, with D possibly matching TRBD2 (6 bases). Germline-derived CDR1 and CDR2 are SGHDN and FVKESK. This CDR3 comprises 15 residues. Trimming stripped 2 bases from V and 3 bases from J, with 11 bases between.

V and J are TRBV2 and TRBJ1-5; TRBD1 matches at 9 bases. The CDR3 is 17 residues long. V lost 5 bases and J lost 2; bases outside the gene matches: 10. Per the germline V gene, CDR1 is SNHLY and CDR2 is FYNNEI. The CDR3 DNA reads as TGTGCCAGCAGTCCGGACAGGGGACGTCAAGGCAATCAGCCCCAGCATTTT. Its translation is CASSPDRGRQGNQPQHF.

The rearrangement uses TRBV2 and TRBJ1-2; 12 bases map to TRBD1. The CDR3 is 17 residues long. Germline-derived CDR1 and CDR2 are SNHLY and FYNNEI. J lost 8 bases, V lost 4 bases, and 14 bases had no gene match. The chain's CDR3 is CASSGRRDRGRLEGYTF. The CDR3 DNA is TGTGCCAGCAGTGGTCGACGGGACAGGGGGCGCCTGGAAGGCTACACCTTC.

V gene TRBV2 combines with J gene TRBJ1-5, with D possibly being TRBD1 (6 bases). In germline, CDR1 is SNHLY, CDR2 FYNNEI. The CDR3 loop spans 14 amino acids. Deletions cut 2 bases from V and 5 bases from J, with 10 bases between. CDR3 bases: TGTGCCAGCAGTGAAAACAGGGACGATCAGCCCCAGCATTTT. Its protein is CASSENRDDQPQHF.

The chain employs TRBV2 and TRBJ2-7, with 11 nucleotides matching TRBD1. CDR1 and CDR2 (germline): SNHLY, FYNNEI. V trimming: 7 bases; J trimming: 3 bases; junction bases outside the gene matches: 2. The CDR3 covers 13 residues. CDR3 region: CASTGTGGYEQYF. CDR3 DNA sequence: TGTGCCAGCACCGGGACAGGGGGCTACGAGCAGTACTTC.

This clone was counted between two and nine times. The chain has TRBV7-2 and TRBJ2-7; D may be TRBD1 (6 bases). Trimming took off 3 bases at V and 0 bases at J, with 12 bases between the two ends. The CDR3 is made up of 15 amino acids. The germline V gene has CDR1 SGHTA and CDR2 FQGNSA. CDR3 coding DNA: TGTGCCAGCAGCTTTCAGGGGCTGTCCTCCTACGAGCAGTACTTC. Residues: CASSFQGLSSYEQYF. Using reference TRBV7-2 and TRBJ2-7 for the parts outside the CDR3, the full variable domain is GAGVSQSPSNKVTEKGKDVELRCDPISGHTALYWYRQSLGQGLEFLIYFQGNSAPDKSGLPSDRFSAERTGGSVSTLTIQRTQQEDSAVYLCASSFQGLSSYEQYFGPGTRLTVT.

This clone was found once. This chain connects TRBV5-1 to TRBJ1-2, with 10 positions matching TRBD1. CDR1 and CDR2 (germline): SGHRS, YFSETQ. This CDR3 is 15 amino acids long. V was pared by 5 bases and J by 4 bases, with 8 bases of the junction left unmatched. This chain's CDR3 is CASRHPGQGFYGYTF. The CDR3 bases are TGCGCCAGCAGACACCCGGGACAGGGGTTCTATGGCTACACCTTC.

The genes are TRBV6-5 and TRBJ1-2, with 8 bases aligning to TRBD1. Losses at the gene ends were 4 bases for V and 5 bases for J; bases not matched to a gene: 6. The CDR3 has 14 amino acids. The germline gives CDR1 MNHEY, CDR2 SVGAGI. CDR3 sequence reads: CASSSDRGDYGYTF. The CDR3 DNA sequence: TGTGCCAGCAGTTCTGACAGGGGTGATTATGGCTACACCTTC.

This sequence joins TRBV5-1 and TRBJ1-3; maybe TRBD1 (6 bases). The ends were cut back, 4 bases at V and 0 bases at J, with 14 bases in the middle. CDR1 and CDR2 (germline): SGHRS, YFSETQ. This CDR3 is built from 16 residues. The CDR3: CASSPGTTGSGNTIYF. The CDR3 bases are TGCGCCAGCAGCCCTGGGACAACAGGCTCTGGAAACACCATATATTTT.

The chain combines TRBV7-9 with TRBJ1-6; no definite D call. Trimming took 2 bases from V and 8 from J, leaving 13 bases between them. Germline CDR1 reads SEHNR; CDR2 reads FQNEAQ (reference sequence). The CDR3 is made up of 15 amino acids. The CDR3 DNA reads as TGTGCCAGCAGCTTACTGGTTGGCGGGCATTCACCCCTCCACTTT. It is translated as CASSLLVGGHSPLHF.